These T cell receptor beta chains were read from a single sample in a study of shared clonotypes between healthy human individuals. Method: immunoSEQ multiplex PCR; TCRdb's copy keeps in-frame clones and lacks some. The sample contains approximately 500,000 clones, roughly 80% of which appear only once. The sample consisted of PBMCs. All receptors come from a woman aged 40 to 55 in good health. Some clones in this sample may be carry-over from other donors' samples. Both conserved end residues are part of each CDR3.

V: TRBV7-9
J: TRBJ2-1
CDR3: CASSLGGASGSMNEQFF

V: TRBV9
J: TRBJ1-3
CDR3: CASSLRQGAHSGNTIYF

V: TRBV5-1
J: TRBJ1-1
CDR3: CASSLPGISRTEAFF

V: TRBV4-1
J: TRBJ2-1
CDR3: CASSQARERPYNEQFF

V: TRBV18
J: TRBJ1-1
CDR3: CASSPPGQSTEAFF

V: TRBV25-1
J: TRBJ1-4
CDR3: CASSQEAEKLFF

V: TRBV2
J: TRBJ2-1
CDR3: CASTRGDRGNEQFF

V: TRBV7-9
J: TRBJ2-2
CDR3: CASSRGTGELFF

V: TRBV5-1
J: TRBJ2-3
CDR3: CASRLRISTDTQYF

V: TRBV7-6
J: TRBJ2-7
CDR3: CASSLTTGGSEQYF

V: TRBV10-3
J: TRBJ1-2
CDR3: CAISEQGPNYGYTF

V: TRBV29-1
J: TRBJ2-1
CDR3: CSVGQRTAYNEQFF

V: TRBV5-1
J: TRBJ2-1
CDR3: CASSFSGARSYNEQFF

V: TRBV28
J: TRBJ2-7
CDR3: CASKGTRASGEQYF

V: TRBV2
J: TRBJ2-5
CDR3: CASRGGAEETQYF

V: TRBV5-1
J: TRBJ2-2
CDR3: CASSLEALGNTGELFF

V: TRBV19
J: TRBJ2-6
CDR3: CASSGRTLGTGANVLTF

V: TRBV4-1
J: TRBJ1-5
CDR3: CASSAGQVSNQPQHF

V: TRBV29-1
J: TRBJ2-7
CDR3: CSALDKVNEQYF

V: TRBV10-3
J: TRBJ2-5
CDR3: CAISESTGQETQYF

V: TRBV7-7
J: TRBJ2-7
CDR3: CASSPLKGQDEFYEQYF

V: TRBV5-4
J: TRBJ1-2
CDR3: CASSWGGQAGGYTF

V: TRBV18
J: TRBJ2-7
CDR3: CASSLTGQTGEQYF

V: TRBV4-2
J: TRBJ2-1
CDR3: CASSQGVGGTNEQFF

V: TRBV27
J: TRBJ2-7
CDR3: CASSGRDSYEQYF

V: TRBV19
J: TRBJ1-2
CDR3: CASSPNSRDYGYTF

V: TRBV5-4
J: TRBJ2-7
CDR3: CASSTGTSGGYEQYF

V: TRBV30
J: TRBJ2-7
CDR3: CAWKPGQHYEQYF

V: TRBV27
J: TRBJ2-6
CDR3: CASSSFLFGQGISGANVLTF

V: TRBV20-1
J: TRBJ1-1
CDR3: CSALGAFF

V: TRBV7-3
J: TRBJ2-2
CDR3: CAKDTGELFF

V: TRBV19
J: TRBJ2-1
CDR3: CASSPLLAGGRGEQFF

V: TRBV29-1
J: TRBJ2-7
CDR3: CSAWGGLGEQYF

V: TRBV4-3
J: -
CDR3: CASSRRVAGTNTGELFF

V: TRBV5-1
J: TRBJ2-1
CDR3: CASSLAFTSNEQFF

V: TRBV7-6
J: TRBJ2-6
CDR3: CASSHLKGGYAEIFSGANVLTF

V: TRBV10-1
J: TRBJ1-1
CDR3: CASSESRRNTEAFF

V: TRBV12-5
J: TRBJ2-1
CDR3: CASSGGGEQFF

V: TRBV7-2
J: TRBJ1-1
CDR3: CASSPQGRGNTEAFF